This T cell receptor (beta chain) is drawn from a study of vaccination and CD4 T cells after COVID-19. Study as a whole: Diagnosis preceded the drawing of post-COVID samples by a median 101 days (range 35 to 161). The stimulating agents, overlapping spike peptides, came from SARS-CoV-2, HCoV-NL63, HCoV-OC43 and HCoV-229E.

CDR3 length equals 16 residues. CDR1 is DFQATT, CDR2 SNEGSKA, per germline (reference sequence). The Oncomine TCR Beta short-read assay was applied to DNA of cultured CD4+ T cells. MiXCR, applied by TCRdb to the PCR reads, yields one record per CDR3 protein. The repertoire has approximately 15,000 distinct CDR3 sequences, around 40% of them found once; the top ten carry approximately 7%. As to treatment: 10-day PBMC culture with coronavirus spike peptide pools or control peptides (ViraFEST assay). Peptide pool stimulation in ViraFEST expanded antigen-specific T cells, whose TCRs were then sequenced. Details on this clonotype: Its antigen is unidentified.

The chain joins TRBV20-1 to TRBJ1-1; 9 bases align to TRBD1. The sequence was obtained from a human donor who had recovered from COVID-19. Sample: CD4+ T cells from blood, cultured in vitro, taken after SARS-CoV-2 vaccination. For the CDR3, the DNA is TGCAGGACCAAGGGACAGGGACAGATCAAAGACACTGAAGCTTTCTTT. Protein sequence: CRTKGQGQIKDTEAFF.